This T cell receptor (beta chain) was captured by sequencing in a study of CD8+CD57+ T cells in acquired aplastic anemia. For CDR3 and TCR beta VDJ profiling, genomic DNA was the template used. TCRdb itself ran the reads through MiXCR, one entry per CDR3 protein. The sample contains roughly 150,000 distinct CDR3 sequences, approximately 51% of which appear only once. The CDR3 is 14 residues long. J was trimmed by 0 bases and V by 4 bases; bases with no gene match: 2. Germline values: CDR1 SGDLS, CDR2 YYNGEE. Only patients with CD8+CD57+ cell expansion on flow cytometry were chosen for sequencing. The specimen was sorted CD4+, CD8+, or CD8+CD57+ T cells (not recorded which) from PBMCs. The V gene is TRBV9, the J gene TRBJ2-3; 7 bases match TRBD2. The TCR sequence derives from a human donor with aplastic anemia. The CDR3 sequence: CASSSSGSTDTQYF. The CDR3 DNA follows: TGTGCCAGCAGCTCTAGCGGAAGCACAGATACGCAGTATTTT.